These 23 T cell receptor beta chains came from one sample sequenced in a study of patients and donors after allogeneic stem cell transplantation. MiXCR was run by TCRdb on the RT-PCR reads, yielding one entry per CDR3 protein. The table includes about 90,000 distinct CDR3 sequences, roughly 43% detected once. The specimen sequenced was blood, either unsorted or a sorted T cell fraction (not recorded which). Receptors were obtained from a human donor who was either an allogeneic HSCT recipient or a stem cell or donor lymphocyte infusion donor (not recorded which). It is not recorded whose cells these are; they may come from a transplant donor.

The CDR3: CASSLPGQGEEAFF. The CDR3 bases are TGTGCCAGCTCACTTCCCGGACAGGGGGAGGAAGCTTTCTTT. J is TRBJ1-1 and V is TRBV18; 10 bases align to TRBD1. CDR3 length: 14 amino acids. The V segment lost 4 bases and the J segment 8 bases; nucleotides outside the gene matches: 7. CDR1 and CDR2 (germline): KGHSH, LQKENI.

This clonotype was counted only a few times. The chain uses TRBV21-1 and TRBJ2-7; the table's D gene call, TRBD2, was not cross checked with the DNA. TRBV21-1 is termed a pseudogene. CDR3 length: 12 residues. CDR3 protein: CASSKRNFAGPF. The CDR3 bases are TGTGCCAGCAGCAAACGGAATTTTGCCGGCCCGTTC.

The chain is built from TRBV20-1 and TRBJ1-2, with D uncertain. CDR3 length: 11 residues. Per germline, CDR1 DFQATT and CDR2 SNEGSKA (reference sequence). V was trimmed by 6 bases and J by 8 bases, leaving 13 bases between them. The CDR3 loop reads CSALPLSGYTF. The CDR3 nucleotides read TGCAGTGCCCTGCCTTTATCCGGCTACACCTTC.

This clonotype was seen a single time. The chain combines TRBV6-2 or TRBV6-3 with TRBJ1-1; TRBD1 aligns across 7 bases. CDR1 is MNHEY and CDR2 is SVGEGT in the germline V gene. CDR3 size: 15 residues. The junction had 16 bases not matched to a gene; V was cut back by 5 bases and J by 10 bases. Written as DNA, the CDR3 is TGTGCCAGCAGTGGACTCCGGACAGGACCTTTTTCAGCTTTCTTT. The encoded protein is CASSGLRTGPFSAFF.

The CDR3 loop is CASSLQVATNEKLFF. CDR3 DNA: TGTGCCAGCAGCCTACAAGTTGCAACTAATGAAAAACTGTTTTTT. This sequence joins TRBV28 and TRBJ1-4; no reliable D call. Trimming took 6 bases from V and 0 from J, leaving 11 bases between them. The CDR3 sequence is 15 residues long. From germline, CDR1 is MDHEN and CDR2 SYDVKM.

This clonotype has a handful of counts. DNA for the CDR3: TGTGCCAGCAGTTTCTTCGGGGACTCTGGAAACACCATATATTTT. It specifies CASSFFGDSGNTIYF. The chain carries TRBV12-3 or TRBV12-4 and TRBJ1-3; D is unresolved. V shed 3 bases and J shed 0 bases, with 9 bases lying between them. The CDR3 has 15 residues.

The CDR3 spells CASSFRNEPQHF. For the CDR3, the DNA is TGTGCCAGCAGCTTCCGTAATGAGCCCCAGCATTTT. The chain has TRBV5-4 and TRBJ1-5; D is unclear. This CDR3 has 12 residues. Trimming stripped 2 bases from V and 8 bases from J, with 8 bases between. Germline values: CDR1 SGHNT, CDR2 YYREEE (reference sequence).

The rearrangement uses TRBV7-8 and TRBJ2-1, with TRBD2 matching over 10 bases. With 1 base clipped from V and 4 bases from J, the junction kept 7 bases outside the gene matches. This CDR3 has 17 residues. Germline assignment: CDR1 SGHVS and CDR2 FQNEAQ. The CDR3: CASSLDSGLAFYNEQFF. DNA for the CDR3: TGTGCCAGCAGCTTAGATTCGGGACTAGCGTTTTACAATGAGCAGTTCTTC.

In its sample, this clonotype was seen a few times. V and J are TRBV7-2 and TRBJ1-1; D is unresolved. The CDR3 consists of 12 residues. Germline CDR1 and CDR2: SGHTA and FQGNSA. The germline V and J ends were trimmed by 7 bases and 3 bases, with 9 bases remaining between them. CDR3 loop: CASIEVYTEAFF. Written as DNA, the CDR3 is TGTGCCAGCATTGAGGTATACACTGAAGCTTTCTTT. Full variable domain (remainder filled in from reference TRBV7-2 and TRBJ1-1): GAGVSQSPSNKVTEKGKDVELRCDPISGHTALYWYRQSLGQGLEFLIYFQGNSAPDKSGLPSDRFSAERTGGSVSTLTIQRTQQEDSAVYLCASIEVYTEAFFGQGTRLTVV.

The chain combines TRBV6-1 with TRBJ1-1; TRBD1 matches at 8 bases. CDR1 MNHNS and CDR2 SASEGT come from the germline V gene. Losses at the gene ends were 6 bases for V and 1 base for J; bases not matched to a gene: 16. This CDR3 has 18 residues. The CDR3 DNA follows: TGTGCCAGCAGCTTCAACAGGGGGGCCTTCTACCAGAACACTGAAGCTTTCTTT. As protein: CASSFNRGAFYQNTEAFF.

This clonotype was observed once. This chain joins TRBV28 and TRBJ1-1, with D uncertain. V lost 5 bases to trimming and J lost 0 bases, with 10 bases between them. The germline gives CDR1 MDHEN, CDR2 SYDVKM. CDR3 length: 14 residues. The CDR3 spells CASSAWEVNTEAFF. CDR3 nucleotide sequence: TGTGCCAGCAGTGCGTGGGAGGTGAACACTGAAGCTTTCTTT.

A word on this clonotype: Sequence at one end of the junction differs from germline and may be a read error. The chain uses TRBV7-7 and TRBJ1-4; no firm D call. The germline CDR1 and CDR2 sequences are SSHAT and FNYEAQ (reference sequence). The CDR3 is 13 residues long. DNA for the CDR3: TGTGCTAGCAGCTTATCTCTCGGTGAAAAACTGTTTTTT. Protein product: CASSLSLGEKLFF.

The chain links TRBV6-2 or TRBV6-3 to TRBJ1-2; no definite D call. The V gene's germline CDR1 is MNHEY and CDR2 SVGEGT. The CDR3 has 13 residues. Trimming removed 5 bases at V and 4 bases at J, with 11 bases between. The CDR3 loop reads CASSRTASYGYTF. The CDR3 nucleotides read TGTGCCAGCAGTCGCACAGCCTCCTATGGCTACACCTTC.

V gene TRBV10-3 combines with J gene TRBJ1-5; D is uncertain. CDR1 and CDR2 from the germline V gene are ENHRY and SYGVKD. Between the trimmed V and J ends, which lost 3 bases and 7 bases, there was a span of 13 bases. This CDR3 is built from 14 residues. The CDR3 DNA is TGTGCCATCAGTGAAGAGGCCCGTCAGCAGCCCCAGCATTTT. As protein: CAISEEARQQPQHF.

V usage is TRBV7-2 and J usage is TRBJ1-5; the D gene is possibly TRBD1 (5 bases). With 3 bases removed from V and 3 bases from J, the gap between germline ends came to 9 bases. Looked up from germline, CDR1 is SGHTA and CDR2 is FQGNSA. CDR3 size: 14 residues. The CDR3 region has the DNA TGTGCCAGCAGCTTGGCAGGGATCAATCAGCCCCAGCATTTT. Its translation is CASSLAGINQPQHF.

This sequence joins TRBV7-9 and TRBJ1-2; no firm D call. V dropped 4 bases and J dropped 14 bases, with 11 bases sitting between them. Germline V gene lookup returns CDR1 SEHNR and CDR2 FQNEAQ (reference sequence). The CDR3 covers 10 residues. CDR3 bases: TGTGCCAGCAGCTCCCAGCGTGGGACCTTC. Residues: CASSSQRGTF.

This sequence joins TRBV29-1 and TRBJ1-1; TRBD1 matches at 10 bases. This CDR3 region has 14 residues. V was clipped by 7 bases and J by 6 bases; unmatched bases: 11. The germline V gene encodes CDR1 SQVTM and CDR2 ANQGSEA. CDR3 sequence: CSALGQGIGSEAFF. The CDR3 bases are TGCAGCGCCCTGGGACAGGGGATTGGGTCTGAAGCTTTCTTT.

This clonotype was detected many times. The V and J genes are TRBV27 and TRBJ2-1; D unclear. V lost 5 bases and J lost 3, with 8 bases in between. CDR1 is MNHEY, CDR2 SMNVEV, per germline (reference sequence). The length of the CDR3 is 13 residues. CDR3 in DNA: TGTGCCAGCAGTAGACCAAGCTACAATGAGCAGTTCTTC. Amino acid sequence: CASSRPSYNEQFF.

A few counts support this clonotype. The gene calls are TRBV27 and TRBJ1-3; D is undetermined. Germline CDR1 MNHEY, CDR2 SMNVEV (reference sequence). V lost 6 bases and J lost 2, with 8 bases in between. The CDR3 is made up of 13 amino acids. For the CDR3, the DNA is TGTGCCAGCAGGGAACGTGCTGGAAACACCATATATTTT. This gives the protein CASRERAGNTIYF.

This clonotype appeared a single time. The J gene is TRBJ2-5, the V gene TRBV19, with TRBD1 as a possible D gene (6 bases). CDR1 LNHDA and CDR2 SQIVND come from the germline V gene (reference sequence). The CDR3 runs 14 residues. The V end was cut by 5 bases, the J end by 1 base, with 11 bases between. CDR3 protein: CASSVTGSQETQYF. The CDR3 nucleotides read TGTGCCAGTAGTGTAACAGGGAGCCAAGAGACCCAGTACTTC. The full variable domain, completed using reference TRBV19 and TRBJ2-5, is DGGITQSPKYLFRKEGQNVTLSCEQNLNHDAMYWYRQDPGQGLRLIYYSQIVNDFQKGDIAEGYSVSREKKESFPLTVTSAQKNPTAFYLCASSVTGSQETQYFGPGTRLLVL.

There are a few counts of this clonotype. V usage is TRBV28 and J usage is TRBJ1-4; 7 nucleotides align to TRBD1. This CDR3 region has 14 residues. J was trimmed by 5 bases and V by 4 bases; bases with no gene match: 4. Looked up from germline, CDR1 is MDHEN and CDR2 is SYDVKM. This CDR3 is CASSYGTENEKLFF. DNA of the CDR3: TGTGCCAGCAGTTACGGGACAGAGAATGAAAAACTGTTTTTT.

The chain carries TRBV12-3 or TRBV12-4 and TRBJ1-4; 8 bases agree with TRBD1. V lost 6 bases, J lost 4 bases, and 10 bases stayed unmatched. The CDR3 contains 16 residues. The chain's CDR3 is CASRRSLGQGNEKLFF. Here the CDR3 DNA reads TGTGCCAGCAGGCGATCCTTAGGACAGGGTAATGAAAAACTGTTTTTT.

The chain has TRBV6-6 and TRBJ1-3; TRBD1 might be the D (6 bases). Trimming stripped 8 bases from V and 0 bases from J, with 14 bases between. The CDR3 has 15 amino acids. Germline V gives CDR1 MNHNY, CDR2 SVGAGI (reference sequence). In DNA, the CDR3 is TGTGCCAGCGAGAGACAGGAGAACTCTGGAAACACCATATATTTT. The encoded protein is CASERQENSGNTIYF.